This passage covers 2 T cell receptor beta chains from one sample sequenced in a study of T cells in narcolepsy. Assay: immunoSEQ multiplex PCR; the TCRdb copy retains only in-frame clones and omits some. The table records about 40,000 clones, approximately 88% of them present only once. The sequenced sample consisted of CD45RA- memory CD4+ T cells from PBMCs. These receptors were taken from a human donor with narcolepsy.

CDR3 region: CASSSGLAGGLSYEQYF. As DNA, the CDR3 is TGCGCCAGCAGCTCGGGACTAGCGGGAGGACTATCCTACGAGCAGTACTTC. The chain carries TRBV5-1 and TRBJ2-7; TRBD2 matches 15 bases. Germline CDR1 SGHRS, CDR2 YFSETQ. With 3 bases clipped from V and 1 base from J, the junction kept 5 bases outside the gene matches. CDR3 size: 17 residues.

With respect to this clone: The same CDR3 arises from other DNA sequences in this sample as well. The chain couples TRBV28 to TRBJ2-7, with TRBD1 matching 10 bases. V shed 4 bases and J 9 bases; nucleotides not matched to a gene: 9. This CDR3 has 14 residues. Germline V gene sequence: CDR1 MDHEN, CDR2 SYDVKM. The CDR3 nucleotides read TGTGCCAGCAGTTCAGGACAGGGGGTAGTTAGGCAGTACTTC. Translation: CASSSGQGVVRQYF.